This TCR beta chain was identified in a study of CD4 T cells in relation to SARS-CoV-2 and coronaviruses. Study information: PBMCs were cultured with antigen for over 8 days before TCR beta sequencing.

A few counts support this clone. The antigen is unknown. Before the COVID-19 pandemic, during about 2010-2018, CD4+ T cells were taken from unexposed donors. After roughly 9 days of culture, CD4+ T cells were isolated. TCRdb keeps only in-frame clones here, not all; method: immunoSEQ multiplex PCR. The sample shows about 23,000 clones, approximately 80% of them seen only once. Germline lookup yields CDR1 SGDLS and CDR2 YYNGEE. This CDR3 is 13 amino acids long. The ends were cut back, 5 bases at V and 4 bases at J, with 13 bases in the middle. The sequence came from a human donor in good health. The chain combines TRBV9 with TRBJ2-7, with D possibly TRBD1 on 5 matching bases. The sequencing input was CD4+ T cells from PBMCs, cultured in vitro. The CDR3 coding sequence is TGTGCCAGCAGTCGCAGGGATTCTTACGAGCAGTACTTC. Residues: CASSRRDSYEQYF. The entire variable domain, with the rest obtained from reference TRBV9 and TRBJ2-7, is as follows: DSGVTQTPKHLITATGQRVTLRCSPRSGDLSVYWYQQSLDQGLQFLIQYYNGEERAKGNILERFSAQQFPDLHSELNLSSLELGDSALYFCASSRRDSYEQYFGPGTRLTVT.